This TCR beta chain was retrieved from a study of T cell clonotyping in hematopoietic cell transplantation. Findings of the study overall: Recipient TCR diversity dropped after transplant; expanded clonotypes rose from day 30 to 180. Cells were unsorted, so CD4 and CD8 contributions were not separated. At the given depth, recipient repertoires were over 97% de novo clonotypes.

Germline V lookup: CDR1 MNHEY, CDR2 SMNVEV (reference sequence). Germline trimming cut 5 bases from V and 2 bases from J; bases unmatched to any gene: 4. CDR3 length: 14 amino acids. Recipient blood drawn about 28 days pretransplant and days 30, 100, 180 after. As to this clone: Its antigen is not known.

Assay used: immunoSEQ multiplex PCR; TCRdb lists only in-frame clones, some missing. The profile shows around 13,000 clones, around 85% of them singletons. The TCR was taken from a female patient in her thirties or forties who had an allogeneic stem cell transplant from a related donor, so T cells may come from the graft donor. Some clones in this sample may be carry-over from other donors' samples. This material consisted of PBMCs, taken 100 days after allogeneic stem cell transplant. This chain links TRBV27 with TRBJ2-3, with TRBD1 identical over 7 bases. The CDR3 coding sequence is TGTGCCAGCAGTCGGGACAGTTACACAGATACGCAGTATTTT. This translates into CASSRDSYTDTQYF.